The clone carrying this TCR beta chain was seen a handful of times. Its antigen is not identified. The data derive from a study of T cell repertoires in cytomegalovirus infection. Background on the study: CMV epitopes, recently identified HLA-C-restricted and well-studied HLA-B-restricted, were used. Public TCR beta signatures were indicative of both CMV infection and a matching HLA type. Study findings and constraints: HLA-C-restricted CMV clonotypes gave the most frequent clonotype in two of eight donors.

TCRdb redid the calling of the reads with MiXCR, one entry per CDR3 protein. The data contain approximately 910,000 distinct CDR3 sequences, approximately 32% of them singletons. CDR1 and CDR2 (germline): SEHNR, FQNEAQ (reference sequence). This CDR3 region has 14 residues. V lost 5 bases to trimming and J lost 5 bases, with 15 bases between them. The receptor was derived from a human donor in good health (CMV status not recorded). Some clones in this sample may be carry-over from other donors' samples. V gene TRBV7-9 combines with J gene TRBJ2-5; D might be TRBD1 (5 bases). The starting material was cultured CD8+ T cells from PBMCs, obtained from culture after CMV antigen stimulation. CDR3 nucleotide sequence: TGTGCCAGCAGCCCCCCTAGGGGCTTGGAGACCCAGTACTTC. Its protein is CASSPPRGLETQYF.